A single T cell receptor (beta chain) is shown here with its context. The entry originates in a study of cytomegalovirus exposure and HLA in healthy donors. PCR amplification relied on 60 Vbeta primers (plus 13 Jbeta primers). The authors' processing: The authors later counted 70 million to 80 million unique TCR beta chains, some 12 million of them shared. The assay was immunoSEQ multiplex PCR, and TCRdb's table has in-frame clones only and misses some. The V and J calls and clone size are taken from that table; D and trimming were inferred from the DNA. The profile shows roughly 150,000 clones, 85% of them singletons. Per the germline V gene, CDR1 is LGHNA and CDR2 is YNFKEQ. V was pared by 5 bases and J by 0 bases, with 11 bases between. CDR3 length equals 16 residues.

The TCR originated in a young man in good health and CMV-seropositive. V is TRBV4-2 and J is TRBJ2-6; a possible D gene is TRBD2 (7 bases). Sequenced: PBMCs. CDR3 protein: CASSKGGDSGANVLTF. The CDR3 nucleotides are TGTGCCAGCAGCAAGGGGGGGGACTCTGGGGCCAACGTCCTGACTTTC.